The rows below give T cell receptor beta chains drawn from one sample of a study of blood T cell repertoires in COVID-19. Here immunoSEQ multiplex PCR was the method, and the copy in TCRdb shows in-frame clones only, minus some. The sample consists of about 160,000 clones, around 82% of them appearing once. The sample consisted of peripheral blood. Source of these receptors: a woman in her thirties or forties with COVID-19, enrolled during active disease. Both conserved end residues are trimmed from each CDR3. A clone size is listed for some rows: how often the clone was seen (once, few, many), or a class if it is expanded.

clone_size	v_call	j_call	cdr3_aa
.	TRBV29-1	TRBJ2-3	SVGRTQSTDTQY
few	TRBV30	TRBJ1-3	AWSVSGVDTGNTIY
.	TRBV6-6	TRBJ2-2	ASSYLAADTGELF
.	TRBV5-6	TRBJ2-3	ASSLGLTTDTQY
.	TRBV7-6	TRBJ2-2	ASSLGGNSNTGELF
.	TRBV2	TRBJ1-5	ASSDQGMGQPQH
.	TRBV7-9	TRBJ2-2	ASSLINNRGSRLGELF
.	TRBV24-1	TRBJ1-3	ATSDPGAGNTIY
once	TRBV11-2	TRBJ2-2	ASSLGTGLTGELF
.	TRBV19	TRBJ2-2	ASSRVDGTRSIGELF
.	TRBV3-1/TRBV3-2	TRBJ1-2	ASSHWPGQGHGYT
.	TRBV2	TRBJ2-3	ASSRLLAGGADTQY
few	TRBV2	TRBJ2-1	ASRHDRDLKRF
once	TRBV7-2	TRBJ2-7	ASSGRTSDSYEQY
few	TRBV7-9	TRBJ1-4	ASSSQNEKLF
.	TRBV6-2/TRBV6-3	TRBJ2-3	ASSRPRGEGVQY
.	TRBV14	TRBJ1-3	ASSQSGNTIY
.	TRBV10-3	TRBJ2-2	AISAQGYGGELF
.	TRBV28	TRBJ2-7	ASSSRGAETSYEQY
.	TRBV3-1/TRBV3-2	TRBJ1-5	ASSQDRGTANQPQH
.	TRBV6-5	TRBJ1-5	ASSWMDRSNQPQH
.	TRBV6-5	TRBJ2-3	ASTAGGFTDTQY
.	TRBV12-3/TRBV12-4	TRBJ1-2	ASSPGQGRYT
.	TRBV29-1	TRBJ2-7	SVTGTGGFEQY
.	TRBV29-1	TRBJ2-7	SVEVLYEQY
.	TRBV6-2/TRBV6-3	TRBJ1-2	ASSYFSENYGYT
few	TRBV12-2	TRBJ2-4	ASRVPGPSRDIQY
.	TRBV7-6	TRBJ2-7	ASSLAGGLAGHEQY
few	TRBV3-1/TRBV3-2	TRBJ1-5	ASSRRQDQPQH
.	TRBV7-9	TRBJ1-5	ASSPQGNSNQPQH
.	TRBV14	TRBJ1-4	ASSSSGRPTGEKLF
once	TRBV11-2	TRBJ1-2	ASSLDHRQGSAGYT
few	TRBV7-8	TRBJ2-7	ASSLRVLADYEQY
.	TRBV9	TRBJ1-1	ASRRDIMNTEAF
.	TRBV7-9	TRBJ1-2	ASSSILGQGYGYT
.	TRBV28	TRBJ1-5	ASVSGLAGQPQH
.	TRBV5-8	TRBJ2-1	ASSFRPQGLAEQF